This entry lists 17 T cell receptor beta chains sequenced from one sample in a study of blood T cell repertoires in COVID-19. The data were produced by immunoSEQ multiplex PCR, yet TCRdb's version contains in-frame clones alone and is incomplete. Of 440,000 or so clones listed, roughly 90% are singletons. The sequenced material came from peripheral blood. The receptors were gathered from a woman aged 40 to 50 with COVID-19, enrolled during active disease.

The V and J genes are TRBV6-5 and TRBJ1-3; 7 positions agree with TRBD1. The germline gives CDR1 MNHEY, CDR2 SVGAGI. V was pared by 2 bases and J by 0 bases, with 1 base of the junction left unmatched. The CDR3 is made up of 15 amino acids. CDR3 sequence reads: CASSYTGASGNTIYF. CDR3 nucleotides: TGTGCCAGCAGTTACACAGGGGCCTCTGGAAACACCATATATTTT.

The rearrangement joins TRBV28 to TRBJ1-5; TRBD1 matches at 8 bases. Unmatched junction bases numbered 4, after V lost 2 bases and J lost 7 bases. The germline V gene encodes CDR1 MDHEN and CDR2 SYDVKM. The CDR3 is made up of 14 amino acids. The CDR3 DNA follows: TGTGCCAGCAGTTTACGGACAGGGAAACAGCCCCAGCATTTT. It codes for CASSLRTGKQPQHF. Using reference TRBV28 and TRBJ1-5 for the parts outside the CDR3, the full variable domain is DVKVTQSSRYLVKRTGEKVFLECVQDMDHENMFWYRQDPGLGLRLIYFSYDVKMKEKGDIPEGYSVSREKKERFSLILESASTNQTSMYLCASSLRTGKQPQHFGDGTRLSIL.

V gene TRBV19 combines with J gene TRBJ2-1; D perhaps matches TRBD1 (6 bases). CDR3 length: 14 amino acids. V was shortened by 5 bases and J by 6 bases, with 14 bases between the two germline ends. Germline V CDR1 and CDR2: LNHDA, SQIVND (reference sequence). CDR3 sequence: CASSVTRTANEQFF. Written as DNA, the CDR3 is TGTGCCAGTAGTGTTACACGGACAGCCAATGAGCAGTTCTTC.

V usage is TRBV9 and J usage is TRBJ2-2; 12 nucleotides line up with TRBD2. The CDR3 extends over 15 amino acids. V was pared by 6 bases and J by 4 bases, with 4 bases of the junction left unmatched. Germline lookup yields CDR1 SGDLS and CDR2 YYNGEE. The CDR3 reads CASNPSGRGTGELFF. The CDR3 nucleotides read TGTGCCAGCAATCCTAGCGGGAGGGGCACCGGGGAGCTGTTTTTT. The variable domain in full, completed from reference TRBV9 and TRBJ2-2, reads DSGVTQTPKHLITATGQRVTLRCSPRSGDLSVYWYQQSLDQGLQFLIQYYNGEERAKGNILERFSAQQFPDLHSELNLSSLELGDSALYFCASNPSGRGTGELFFGEGSRLTVL.

Of note for this clone: The sample contains more than one DNA sequence encoding this CDR3. The genes are TRBV18 and TRBJ2-7; 8 bases agree with TRBD1. Germline V gene sequence: CDR1 KGHSH, CDR2 LQKENI. Trimming cost V 3 bases and J 5 bases; bases outside gene matches: 0. The CDR3 contains 12 residues. The CDR3 protein is CASSPTGDEQYF. CDR3 DNA sequence: TGTGCCAGCTCACCGACAGGGGACGAGCAGTACTTC. The full variable domain, completed using reference TRBV18 and TRBJ2-7, is NAGVMQNPRHLVRRRGQEARLRCSPMKGHSHVYWYRQLPEEGLKFMVYLQKENIIDESGMPKERFSAEFPKEGPSILRIQQVVRGDSAAYFCASSPTGDEQYFGPGTRLTVT.

The CDR3 loop reads CASRIRRVNTEAFF. The CDR3 DNA reads TGTGCCAGCCGTATTAGAAGAGTGAACACTGAAGCTTTCTTT. The chain combines TRBV27 with TRBJ1-1; D is unclear. V gave up 8 bases and J gave up 0 bases, with 13 bases separating them. Germline loops: CDR1 MNHEY, CDR2 SMNVEV (reference sequence). The CDR3 extends over 14 amino acids.

The rearrangement links TRBV10-2 to TRBJ1-5; 9 nucleotides agree with TRBD1. Germline trimming cut 3 bases from V and 7 bases from J; bases unmatched to any gene: 10. The CDR3 consists of 16 residues. CDR1 is WSHSY and CDR2 is SAAADI in the germline V gene. The CDR3 protein is CASSDLRGQGGQPQHF. CDR3 bases: TGCGCCAGCAGTGACCTAAGGGGACAGGGAGGCCAGCCCCAGCATTTT.

The chain has TRBV27 and TRBJ2-3; 16 nucleotides agree with TRBD2. J was trimmed by 4 bases and V by 7 bases; bases with no gene match: 8. The CDR3 runs 17 residues. Germline CDR1 MNHEY, CDR2 SMNVEV (reference sequence). In DNA, the CDR3 is TGTGCCAGCACGGGACTAGCGGGAGGGATTACCCCAGATACGCAGTATTTT. Amino acid sequence: CASTGLAGGITPDTQYF.

The chain combines TRBV9 with TRBJ2-1; 8 nucleotides match TRBD2. The CDR3 is 16 residues long. V lost 3 bases to trimming and J lost 0 bases; unmatched junction nucleotides: 5. The germline V gene encodes CDR1 SGDLS and CDR2 YYNGEE. CDR3 nucleotides: TGTGCCAGCAGCGCCATAGCGGGGAGCTCCTACAATGAGCAGTTCTTC. This sequence encodes CASSAIAGSSYNEQFF. Full variable domain (outside the CDR3, taken from reference TRBV9 and TRBJ2-1): DSGVTQTPKHLITATGQRVTLRCSPRSGDLSVYWYQQSLDQGLQFLIQYYNGEERAKGNILERFSAQQFPDLHSELNLSSLELGDSALYFCASSAIAGSSYNEQFFGPGTRLTVL.

This clone appeared many times. The chain links TRBV7-9 to TRBJ2-7; D may be TRBD2 (6 bases). V gave up 1 base and J gave up 6 bases, with 13 bases separating them. The CDR3 length is 14 residues. Germline assignment: CDR1 SEHNR and CDR2 FQNEAQ (reference sequence). The CDR3 bases are TGTGCCAGCAGCTTAGACGGGACCGGGGGCGAGCAGTACTTC. This translates into CASSLDGTGGEQYF.

J is TRBJ1-4 and V is TRBV6-4; D is possibly TRBD1 (6 bases). Trimming pared 6 bases from V and 6 bases from J, leaving 17 bases between. The CDR3 length is 15 residues. Germline values: CDR1 MRHNA, CDR2 SNTAGT. The CDR3 protein is CASRAGAAEDEKLFF. The CDR3 nucleotides read TGTGCCAGCAGGGCAGGGGCGGCGGAGGATGAAAAACTGTTTTTT.

The genes are TRBV6-6 and TRBJ1-3; the match to TRBD1 covers 10 bases. Germline assignment: CDR1 MNHNY and CDR2 SVGAGI (reference sequence). This CDR3 is built from 17 residues. After removal of 5 bases from V and 2 bases from J, the junction contained 9 bases not matched to a gene. CDR3 nucleotide sequence: TGTGCCAGCAGTCCAATGACAGGGGGCGCGGCTGGAAACACCATATATTTT. Its translation: CASSPMTGGAAGNTIYF.

The chain joins TRBV6-5 to TRBJ1-1; no definite D call. Germline V lookup: CDR1 MNHEY, CDR2 SVGAGI. V was clipped by 6 bases and J by 1 base, with 12 bases between them. The length of the CDR3 is 14 residues. The CDR3 region has the DNA TGTGCCAGCAGGCAGGATTACGCGAACACTGAAGCTTTCTTT. This sequence encodes CASRQDYANTEAFF.

This sequence joins TRBV3-1 (or the pseudogene TRBV3-2) and TRBJ1-4; 10 bases fit TRBD1. V trimming: 4 bases; J trimming: 5 bases; junction bases outside the gene matches: 4. The CDR3 covers 15 residues. CDR1 is LGHDT and CDR2 is YNNKEL in the germline V gene (reference sequence). In nucleotides, the CDR3 is TGTGCCAGCAGCCGCTCGGACAGGGGGAATGAAAAACTGTTTTTT. Translation: CASSRSDRGNEKLFF.

This chain uses TRBV6-2 or TRBV6-3 with TRBJ2-5; 9 bases fit TRBD1. Trimming took 5 bases from V and 9 from J; bases not matched to a gene: 4. Germline assignment: CDR1 MNHEY and CDR2 SVGEGT. This CDR3 has 12 residues. The CDR3 DNA is TGTGCCAGCAGTGACAGGGGGTTGTCCCAGTACTTC. Its protein product is CASSDRGLSQYF.

The gene calls are TRBV3-1 (or the pseudogene TRBV3-2) and TRBJ2-1, with 8 bases that match TRBD2. Trimming removed 1 base from V and 5 bases from J; junction bases left unmatched: 7. The CDR3 is made up of 16 amino acids. Germline values: CDR1 LGHDT, CDR2 YNNKEL (reference sequence). CDR3 in amino acids: CASSQGTSLNHNEQFF. The CDR3 nucleotides are TGTGCCAGCAGCCAAGGGACTAGCTTGAACCACAATGAGCAGTTCTTC.

J is TRBJ1-1 and V is TRBV12-3 or TRBV12-4, with TRBD1 matching 10 bases. With V trimmed by 2 bases and J by 11 bases, 5 bases remained unmatched. The CDR3 loop spans 13 amino acids. The CDR3 is CASSLRQGAGAFF. CDR3 in DNA: TGTGCCAGCAGTTTAAGACAGGGGGCGGGGGCTTTCTTT.